A selection of T cell receptor beta chains follows, all from one sample in a study of cytotoxic CD8 clonotypes in ibrutinib-treated CLL. Clones were sequenced by immunoSEQ multiplex PCR, and TCRdb holds only the in-frame ones, with some missing. The sample carries approximately 60,000 clones, approximately 54% recorded once. The sample consisted of PBMCs, taken at disease progression, from a patient treated with ibrutinib. Source of these receptors: a human donor with chronic lymphocytic leukemia. Both conserved end residues are part of each CDR3. The D gene is left open where the match is weak. Size is stated for part of the rows, as once, few or many counts, or as a class when the clone is expanded.

d_gene: NA
j_gene: TRBJ1-6
abundance: NA
v_gene: TRBV5-6
CDR3aa: CASSLGVVNSPLHF
CDR3nt: TGTGCCAGCAGCTTAGGGGTTGTAAATTCACCCCTCCACTTT

d_gene: NA
j_gene: TRBJ2-1
abundance: NA
v_gene: TRBV5-1
CDR3aa: CASSLEQSYNEQFF
CDR3nt: TGCGCCAGCAGCTTGGAACAATCCTACAATGAGCAGTTCTTC

d_gene: NA
j_gene: TRBJ2-7
abundance: NA
v_gene: TRBV6-5
CDR3aa: CASSYLLQGVEYF
CDR3nt: TGTGCCAGCAGTTACTTATTACAGGGAGTCGAGTACTTC

d_gene: NA
j_gene: TRBJ1-5
abundance: few
v_gene: TRBV30
CDR3aa: CAWSIRDNQPQHF
CDR3nt: TGTGCCTGGAGCATCAGGGACAATCAGCCCCAGCATTTT

d_gene: TRBD2
j_gene: TRBJ2-3
abundance: NA
v_gene: TRBV6-5
CDR3aa: CASSYSLAGRTDTQYF
CDR3nt: TGTGCCAGCAGTTACTCGTTAGCGGGACGCACAGATACGCAGTATTTT

d_gene: TRBD2
j_gene: TRBJ2-2
abundance: NA
v_gene: TRBV29-1
CDR3aa: CSVNRLAGENTGELFF
CDR3nt: TGCAGCGTCAATCGACTAGCGGGGGAGAACACCGGGGAGCTGTTTTTT

d_gene: NA
j_gene: TRBJ2-3
abundance: NA
v_gene: TRBV5-1
CDR3aa: CASSLEDSTDTQYF
CDR3nt: TGCGCCAGCAGCCTAGAGGACAGCACAGATACGCAGTATTTT

d_gene: NA
j_gene: TRBJ2-1
abundance: NA
v_gene: TRBV19
CDR3aa: CASSIVAAADIEQFF
CDR3nt: TGTGCCAGTAGTATAGTGGCCGCCGCTGACATTGAGCAGTTCTTC

d_gene: TRBD1
j_gene: TRBJ2-5
abundance: many
v_gene: TRBV5-1
CDR3aa: CASSQDRGQETQYF
CDR3nt: TGCGCCAGCAGCCAGGACAGGGGACAAGAGACCCAGTACTTC

d_gene: NA
j_gene: TRBJ2-2
abundance: once
v_gene: TRBV28
CDR3aa: CASSRRTLNTGELFF
CDR3nt: TGTGCCAGCAGCCGTAGGACGCTAAACACCGGGGAGCTGTTTTTT

d_gene: TRBD1
j_gene: TRBJ2-7
abundance: NA
v_gene: TRBV12-5
CDR3aa: CASGLHRDRAYEQYF
CDR3nt: TGTGCTAGTGGTTTGCACCGGGACAGGGCCTACGAGCAGTACTTC

d_gene: NA
j_gene: TRBJ2-5
abundance: NA
v_gene: TRBV7-9
CDR3aa: CASSLIQETQYF
CDR3nt: TGTGCCAGCAGCTTAATACAAGAGACCCAGTACTTC

d_gene: NA
j_gene: TRBJ2-7
abundance: few
v_gene: TRBV5-1
CDR3aa: CASSLGQGPYEQYF
CDR3nt: TGCGCCAGCAGCTTGGGTCAGGGGCCCTACGAGCAGTACTTC

d_gene: NA
j_gene: TRBJ2-7
abundance: few
v_gene: TRBV19
CDR3aa: CASSISDFSYEQYF
CDR3nt: TGTGCCAGTAGTATTTCGGACTTCTCCTACGAGCAGTACTTC

d_gene: NA
j_gene: TRBJ1-5
abundance: NA
v_gene: TRBV27
CDR3aa: CASSPGTILSNQPQHF
CDR3nt: TGTGCCAGCAGTCCTGGGACAATTTTAAGCAATCAGCCCCAGCATTTT

d_gene: NA
j_gene: TRBJ2-5
abundance: NA
v_gene: TRBV25-1
CDR3aa: CASSEGHPQETQYF
CDR3nt: TGTGCCAGCAGTGAAGGACACCCCCAAGAGACCCAGTACTTC

d_gene: TRBD2
j_gene: TRBJ2-7
abundance: NA
v_gene: TRBV13
CDR3aa: CASSAVKSGAYEQYF
CDR3nt: TGTGCCAGCAGCGCCGTGAAAAGCGGGGCCTACGAGCAGTACTTC

d_gene: NA
j_gene: TRBJ2-7
abundance: NA
v_gene: TRBV18
CDR3aa: CATRVGTSSYEQYF
CDR3nt: TGTGCCACCCGCGTGGGGACAAGCTCCTACGAGCAGTACTTC

d_gene: TRBD1
j_gene: TRBJ2-7
abundance: few
v_gene: TRBV18
CDR3aa: CASSPVPGQGAGEQYF
CDR3nt: TGTGCCAGCTCACCGGTGCCGGGACAGGGGGCGGGTGAGCAGTACTTC

d_gene: NA
j_gene: TRBJ2-7
abundance: NA
v_gene: TRBV18
CDR3aa: CASSPATGSEQYF
CDR3nt: TGTGCCAGCTCACCGGCTACAGGGTCCGAGCAGTACTTC

d_gene: NA
j_gene: TRBJ1-1
abundance: once
v_gene: TRBV18
CDR3aa: CASSPLQGTNTEAFF
CDR3nt: TGTGCCAGCTCACCACTACAGGGTACGAACACTGAAGCTTTCTTT

d_gene: NA
j_gene: TRBJ1-5
abundance: NA
v_gene: TRBV10-3
CDR3aa: CAISEVGGREPQHF
CDR3nt: TGTGCCATCAGTGAGGTGGGGGGCAGGGAGCCCCAGCATTTT

d_gene: NA
j_gene: TRBJ2-1
abundance: NA
v_gene: TRBV5-6
CDR3aa: CASSRSWGESYNEQFF
CDR3nt: TGTGCCAGCAGCCGCTCGTGGGGAGAATCCTACAATGAGCAGTTCTTC

d_gene: TRBD1
j_gene: TRBJ1-4
abundance: NA
v_gene: TRBV5-6
CDR3aa: CASSPTGLGEKLFF
CDR3nt: TGTGCCAGCAGCCCGACAGGGTTGGGCGAAAAACTGTTTTTT

d_gene: TRBD2
j_gene: TRBJ2-3
abundance: NA
v_gene: TRBV5-1
CDR3aa: CASRRRLAGTDTQYF
CDR3nt: TGCGCCAGCAGACGGAGGCTAGCGGGCACAGATACGCAGTATTTT

d_gene: NA
j_gene: TRBJ1-2
abundance: few
v_gene: TRBV7-9
CDR3aa: CASSLGVSGAYGYTF
CDR3nt: TGTGCCAGCAGCTTAGGAGTATCGGGGGCCTATGGCTACACCTTC

d_gene: NA
j_gene: TRBJ1-1
abundance: NA
v_gene: TRBV7-3
CDR3aa: CASRRGVNTEAFF
CDR3nt: TGTGCCAGCCGTAGAGGGGTGAACACTGAAGCTTTCTTT

d_gene: NA
j_gene: TRBJ2-6
abundance: NA
v_gene: TRBV29-1
CDR3aa: CSVETGSGANVLTF
CDR3nt: TGCAGCGTCGAAACAGGCTCTGGGGCCAACGTCCTGACTTTC

d_gene: TRBD1
j_gene: TRBJ1-3
abundance: NA
v_gene: TRBV7-2
CDR3aa: CASSRGGRNTIYF
CDR3nt: TGTGCCAGCAGCCGAGGGGGCAGAAACACCATATATTTT

d_gene: TRBD2
j_gene: TRBJ2-1
abundance: NA
v_gene: TRBV7-2
CDR3aa: CASSSPAGLAYNEQFF
CDR3nt: TGTGCCAGCAGCTCGCCCGCGGGACTAGCCTACAATGAGCAGTTCTTC

d_gene: NA
j_gene: TRBJ2-6
abundance: once
v_gene: TRBV30
CDR3aa: CAWASAVSGANVLTF
CDR3nt: TGTGCCTGGGCCTCAGCGGTATCTGGGGCCAACGTCCTGACTTTC

d_gene: NA
j_gene: TRBJ2-4
abundance: NA
v_gene: TRBV30
CDR3aa: CAWSVGDIQYF
CDR3nt: TGTGCCTGGAGTGTAGGGGACATTCAGTACTTC